Each of the 15 T cell receptor beta chains below was sequenced from the same sample in a study of OX40 agonist ivuxolimab in advanced cancers. Assay: immunoSEQ multiplex PCR; the TCRdb copy retains only in-frame clones and omits some. The table shows roughly 41,000 clones, with about nine tenths occurring only once. Sequences were derived from CD4+ or CD8+ T cells sorted from blood, sampled in a trial of the OX40 agonist ivuxolimab. These receptors all stem from an adult with an advanced solid tumor such as melanoma, head and neck, liver or kidney cancer.

The rearrangement joins TRBV29-1 to TRBJ2-3; D remains unclear. The CDR3 is 13 amino acids. Trimming removed 7 bases from V and 1 base from J, with 12 bases in between. Per the germline V gene, CDR1 is SQVTM and CDR2 is ANQGSEA. CDR3 amino acids: CSAPVSGTDTQYF. As DNA, the CDR3 is TGCAGCGCCCCGGTGAGCGGCACAGATACGCAGTATTTT.

The chain carries TRBV28 and TRBJ2-7, with 10 positions matching TRBD1. From germline, CDR1 is MDHEN and CDR2 SYDVKM. V was pared by 7 bases and J by 1 base, with 4 bases of the junction left unmatched. This CDR3 region has 14 residues. CDR3 loop: CASTRTGGSYEQYF. CDR3 coding DNA: TGTGCCAGCACAAGGACAGGGGGATCCTACGAGCAGTACTTC.

The chain combines TRBV7-9 with TRBJ2-2, with 8 bases aligning to TRBD1. CDR3 size: 13 residues. V lost 8 bases to trimming and J lost 3 bases; unmatched junction nucleotides: 2. Germline lookup yields CDR1 SEHNR and CDR2 FQNEAQ (reference sequence). CDR3 amino acids: CASAQGDTGELFF. The CDR3 DNA reads as TGTGCCAGCGCACAGGGGGACACCGGGGAGCTGTTTTTT.

The J gene is TRBJ2-7, the V gene TRBV5-8; perhaps D is TRBD1 or TRBD2 (5 bases each). This CDR3 is 14 amino acids long. Trimming pared 1 base from V and 0 bases from J, leaving 8 bases between. CDR1 and CDR2 from the germline V gene are SGHTS and YDEGEE. CDR3 region: CASSLKGSSYEQYF. DNA for the CDR3: TGTGCCAGCAGCTTGAAGGGGAGCTCCTACGAGCAGTACTTC.

This chain uses TRBV27 with TRBJ2-7, with D perhaps TRBD1 (5 bases). Germline assignment: CDR1 MNHEY and CDR2 SMNVEV (reference sequence). This CDR3 spans 15 amino acids. Trimming took off 0 bases at V and 6 bases at J, with 15 bases between the two ends. The CDR3 loop is CASSLSSTGFLEQYF. The DNA for the CDR3 is TGTGCCAGCAGTTTATCGAGTACAGGTTTTCTCGAGCAGTACTTC.

V gene TRBV5-5 combines with J gene TRBJ1-2, with a weak D call TRBD1 (5 bases). This CDR3 region has 12 residues. Trimming took 5 bases from V and 8 from J, leaving 13 bases between them. Germline CDR1 and CDR2: SGHKS and YYEKEE (reference sequence). The CDR3 nucleotides are TGTGCCAGCAGTTGGGACGGGGAGGGCTACACCTTC. It specifies CASSWDGEGYTF.

The chain recombines TRBV4-3 with TRBJ2-7; 8 bases line up with TRBD2. V lost 0 bases, J lost 3 bases, and 10 bases stayed unmatched. The length of the CDR3 is 17 residues. Germline V gene sequence: CDR1 LGHNA, CDR2 YSLEER. The DNA for the CDR3 is TGCGCCAGCAGCCAAGATCACGGCGGGGGGCGCTTCTACGAGCAGTACTTC. Its protein product is CASSQDHGGGRFYEQYF.

This clone occurred once. The chain links TRBV27 to TRBJ2-1, with TRBD2 identical over 9 bases. The CDR3 spans 14 residues. CDR1 and CDR2 (germline): MNHEY, SMNVEV (reference sequence). The V segment lost 6 bases and the J segment 9 bases; nucleotides outside the gene matches: 9. CDR3 in amino acids: CASSYVAGVVEQFF. CDR3 sequence (DNA): TGTGCCAGCAGCTATGTAGCGGGAGTCGTTGAGCAGTTCTTC.

This clone was found once. The J gene is TRBJ2-5, the V gene TRBV18; the match to TRBD2 covers 14 bases. CDR1 and CDR2 from the germline V gene are KGHSH and LQKENI. The J segment lost 3 bases and the V segment lost 4 bases, leaving 4 bases of the junction unmatched. This CDR3 has 16 residues. As DNA, the CDR3 is TGTGCCAGCTCACTACGGACTAGCGGGGGGAAAGAGACCCAGTACTTC. This codes for CASSLRTSGGKETQYF.

The gene calls are TRBV19 and TRBJ2-5, with TRBD2 identical over 14 bases. The CDR3 consists of 19 residues. V was pared by 4 bases and J by 0 bases, with 10 bases of the junction left unmatched. Germline V gene sequence: CDR1 LNHDA, CDR2 SQIVND (reference sequence). CDR3 amino acids: CASSKQPGLAGEDQETQYF. CDR3 coding DNA: TGTGCCAGTAGTAAACAACCGGGACTAGCGGGGGAAGACCAAGAGACCCAGTACTTC.

In its sample, this clone was seen once. The chain couples TRBV28 to TRBJ2-3; no clear D. Germline CDR1 is MDHEN and CDR2 is SYDVKM. This CDR3 is 18 amino acids long. V shed 6 bases and J shed 3 bases, with 25 bases lying between them. The CDR3 nucleotides read TGTGCCAGCAGCTCCAACTCCGGCGCACAAACTATAACAGATACGCAGTATTTT. It is translated as CASSSNSGAQTITDTQYF.

J is TRBJ1-3 and V is TRBV28; D is undetermined. The CDR3 totals 14 residues. Per the germline V gene, CDR1 is MDHEN and CDR2 is SYDVKM. Trimming left V 4 bases short and J 3 bases short, with 10 bases between. CDR3 region: CASSYLRDGNTIYF. The CDR3 region has the DNA TGTGCCAGCAGTTATCTTAGGGATGGAAACACCATATATTTT.

The J gene is TRBJ1-2, the V gene TRBV30; D gene uncertain. The CDR3 totals 14 residues. V was pared by 1 base and J by 5 bases, with 14 bases between. Germline CDR1 is GTSNPN and CDR2 is SVGIG (reference sequence). This chain's CDR3 is CAWSGASTWYGYTF. The CDR3, as DNA: TGTGCCTGGAGTGGCGCGAGTACCTGGTATGGCTACACCTTC. Drawing the rest from reference TRBV30 and TRBJ1-2, the complete variable domain is SQTIHQWPATLVQPVGSPLSLECTVEGTSNPNLYWYRQAAGRGLQLLFYSVGIGQISSEVPQNLSASRPQDRQFILSSKKLLLSDSGFYLCAWSGASTWYGYTFGSGTRLTVV.

CDR3 sequence (DNA): TGTGCCAGTAGTACGGACGGAAACTTCAACAATGAGCAGTTCTTC. As protein: CASSTDGNFNNEQFF. The chain recombines TRBV19 with TRBJ2-1; D uncertain. The CDR3 sequence is 15 residues long. Germline lookup yields CDR1 LNHDA and CDR2 SQIVND (reference sequence). Trimming shortened V by 4 bases and J by 5 bases, and 15 bases separated the two germline ends.

This clone was counted once. J is TRBJ2-1 and V is TRBV7-9; tentatively, D is TRBD1 (5 bases). The germline V gene has CDR1 SEHNR and CDR2 FQNEAQ (reference sequence). The CDR3 consists of 12 residues. Trimming cost V 5 bases and J 7 bases, with 9 bases left between them. The CDR3, as DNA: TGTGCCAGCAGCCCAGGGTTAAATGAGCAGTTCTTC. This codes for CASSPGLNEQFF.